The 18 T cell receptor beta chains presented below share a single source sample, sequenced in a study of blood T cell repertoires in COVID-19. Using immunoSEQ multiplex PCR, the repertoire was profiled, and TCRdb retains in-frame clones only, with some absent. The sample consists of fewer than 200,000 clones, about 88% of them appearing once. Sample: peripheral blood. Receptor source: a woman in her 50s with COVID-19, enrolled during active disease.

V gene TRBV6-4 combines with J gene TRBJ2-7; D is possibly TRBD2 (6 bases). Trimming shortened V by 2 bases and J by 3 bases, and 17 bases separated the two germline ends. Germline lookup yields CDR1 MRHNA and CDR2 SNTAGT. This CDR3 is 16 amino acids long. The CDR3 sequence is CASSDESWAGLYEQYF. As DNA, the CDR3 is TGTGCCAGCAGTGACGAGAGTTGGGCGGGGCTCTACGAGCAGTACTTC.

This clone was picked up one time. The V gene is TRBV5-1, the J gene TRBJ2-7; D might be TRBD1 (6 bases). Per germline, CDR1 SGHRS and CDR2 YFSETQ. Trimming cost V 4 bases and J 4 bases, with 21 bases left between them. The CDR3 has 16 amino acids. This chain's CDR3 is CASSHLVQTGGYEQYF. The CDR3 nucleotides read TGCGCCAGCAGCCACCTAGTCCAGACAGGTGGGTACGAGCAGTACTTC. Looking up the rest from reference TRBV5-1 and TRBJ2-7 gives the full variable domain: KAGVTQTPRYLIKTRGQQVTLSCSPISGHRSVSWYQQTPGQGLQFLFEYFSETQRNKGNFPGRFSGRQFSNSRSEMNVSTLELGDSALYLCASSHLVQTGGYEQYFGPGTRLTVT.

J is TRBJ1-5 and V is TRBV10-2, with D perhaps TRBD1 (5 bases). Trimming took off 0 bases at V and 4 bases at J, with 10 bases between the two ends. Germline CDR1 is WSHSY and CDR2 is SAAADI. This CDR3 comprises 15 residues. The CDR3 DNA sequence: TGCGCCAGCAGTGAGTCCATAGGGGTTAATCAGCCCCAGCATTTT. Protein sequence: CASSESIGVNQPQHF.

The chain combines TRBV30 with TRBJ1-1; weak D call: TRBD1 (5 bases). Germline V gene lookup returns CDR1 GTSNPN and CDR2 SVGIG (reference sequence). V dropped 3 bases and J dropped 2 bases, with 16 bases sitting between them. This CDR3 is built from 15 residues. CDR3 bases: TGTGCCTGGAGAGATTACAGGTTTTCAAACACTGAAGCTTTCTTT. As protein: CAWRDYRFSNTEAFF. Full variable domain (rest looked up from reference TRBV30 and TRBJ1-1): SQTIHQWPATLVQPVGSPLSLECTVEGTSNPNLYWYRQAAGRGLQLLFYSVGIGQISSEVPQNLSASRPQDRQFILSSKKLLLSDSGFYLCAWRDYRFSNTEAFFGQGTRLTVV.

The chain couples TRBV6-6 to TRBJ1-1; D gene uncertain. The CDR3 loop spans 14 amino acids. Germline V CDR1 and CDR2: MNHNY, SVGAGI (reference sequence). Trimming took 6 bases from V and 0 from J, leaving 11 bases between them. The chain's CDR3 is CASSRTAMNTEAFF. The CDR3, as DNA: TGTGCCAGCAGCCGTACAGCCATGAACACTGAAGCTTTCTTT.

The chain combines TRBV16 with TRBJ1-1; TRBD1 agrees at 7 bases. There are 14 residues in the CDR3. Unmatched junction bases numbered 9, after V lost 5 bases and J lost 6 bases. In germline, CDR1 is KGHSY, CDR2 FQNENV. CDR3 region: CASSKTDRVAEAFF. The CDR3 nucleotides read TGTGCCAGCAGCAAGACCGACAGGGTGGCTGAAGCTTTCTTT.

The chain couples TRBV13 to TRBJ2-3; unclear D gene. V was pared by 0 bases and J by 1 base, with 8 bases between. Germline V CDR1 and CDR2: PRHDT, FYEKMQ (reference sequence). The CDR3 runs 15 residues. The DNA of the CDR3 is TGTGCCAGCAGCTTAGGTGTTCGAGGCACAGATACGCAGTATTTT. Its protein is CASSLGVRGTDTQYF.

J is TRBJ2-3 and V is TRBV9, with D perhaps matching TRBD1 (6 bases). CDR1 SGDLS and CDR2 YYNGEE come from the germline V gene. The CDR3 is 15 amino acids. Trimming pared 5 bases from V and 2 bases from J, leaving 15 bases between. The CDR3 is CASSVFGGDTDTQYF. CDR3 bases: TGTGCCAGCAGTGTTTTTGGGGGCGACACAGATACGCAGTATTTT. Based on the CDR3 plus reference TRBV9 and TRBJ2-3, the full variable domain is DSGVTQTPKHLITATGQRVTLRCSPRSGDLSVYWYQQSLDQGLQFLIQYYNGEERAKGNILERFSAQQFPDLHSELNLSSLELGDSALYFCASSVFGGDTDTQYFGPGTRLTVL.

The chain couples TRBV25-1 to TRBJ1-2; 9 bases fit TRBD1. V was pared by 5 bases and J by 5 bases, with 9 bases of the junction left unmatched. Per the germline V gene, CDR1 is MGHDK and CDR2 is SYGVNS. The CDR3 runs 15 residues. CDR3 region: CASSPPGQGSYGYTF. CDR3 in DNA: TGTGCCAGCAGTCCGCCGGGACAGGGATCGTATGGCTACACCTTC.

The chain joins TRBV6-6 to TRBJ2-3, with 10 positions matching TRBD2. Germline V gene lookup returns CDR1 MNHNY and CDR2 SVGAGI (reference sequence). CDR3 length: 16 residues. Germline trimming cut 5 bases from V and 1 base from J; bases unmatched to any gene: 6. CDR3 coding DNA: TGTGCCAGCAGTCCGCCTAGCGGGGGCCGCACAGATACGCAGTATTTT. Translated, it gives CASSPPSGGRTDTQYF.

This chain joins TRBV9 and TRBJ2-7; 9 positions agree with TRBD2. V lost 0 bases to trimming and J lost 1 base; unmatched junction nucleotides: 5. Germline V CDR1 and CDR2: SGDLS, YYNGEE. The CDR3 has 16 amino acids. In nucleotides, the CDR3 is TGTGCCAGCAGCGTAGAAGCTAGCGGGGCTTCCTACGAGCAGTACTTC. Encoded protein: CASSVEASGASYEQYF. The full variable domain, in which reference TRBV9 and TRBJ2-7 provide the parts outside the CDR3, is DSGVTQTPKHLITATGQRVTLRCSPRSGDLSVYWYQQSLDQGLQFLIQYYNGEERAKGNILERFSAQQFPDLHSELNLSSLELGDSALYFCASSVEASGASYEQYFGPGTRLTVT.

V and J are TRBV7-2 and TRBJ2-3; 7 bases map to TRBD2. J was trimmed by 6 bases and V by 2 bases; bases with no gene match: 8. Germline V gives CDR1 SGHTA, CDR2 FQGNSA. The CDR3 length is 15 residues. The CDR3 sequence: CASSLYLAGVDTQYF. DNA of the CDR3: TGTGCCAGCAGCTTATATCTTGCGGGGGTTGATACGCAGTATTTT. Combining the CDR3 with reference TRBV7-2 and TRBJ2-3 gives the whole variable domain GAGVSQSPSNKVTEKGKDVELRCDPISGHTALYWYRQSLGQGLEFLIYFQGNSAPDKSGLPSDRFSAERTGGSVSTLTIQRTQQEDSAVYLCASSLYLAGVDTQYFGPGTRLTVL.

CDR3 DNA sequence: TGTGCTAGTGGTTTGGCCCCTAGCGGGGGTTACGAGCAGTACTTC. As protein: CASGLAPSGGYEQYF. The V call is TRBV12-5, the J call TRBJ2-7; the match to TRBD2 covers 10 bases. Germline loops: CDR1 LGHNT, CDR2 FRNRAP. This CDR3 contains 15 residues. The V and J ends lost 1 base and 4 bases, in that order; junction bases with no gene match: 4.

The chain couples TRBV5-1 to TRBJ2-5; 8 bases line up with TRBD1. The CDR3 runs to 15 residues. V lost 7 bases to trimming and J lost 4 bases; unmatched junction nucleotides: 12. The germline CDR1 and CDR2 sequences are SGHRS and YFSETQ. This CDR3 is CASGGQALLTETQYF. Written as DNA, the CDR3 is TGCGCCAGCGGGGGACAGGCCCTCTTAACAGAGACCCAGTACTTC.

This chain joins TRBV2 and TRBJ2-7, with D perhaps TRBD1 (5 bases). Germline V gives CDR1 SNHLY, CDR2 FYNNEI. This CDR3 spans 13 amino acids. Trimming took off 4 bases at V and 3 bases at J, with 10 bases between the two ends. The DNA for the CDR3 is TGTGCCAGCAGTGTGGGCAGGGTCTACGAGCAGTACTTC. Translated: CASSVGRVYEQYF.

The chain joins TRBV7-9 to TRBJ2-7; D gene uncertain. Germline V gives CDR1 SEHNR, CDR2 FQNEAQ (reference sequence). Between the trimmed V and J ends, which lost 3 bases and 0 bases, there was a span of 9 bases. This CDR3 is built from 14 residues. The CDR3 nucleotides are TGTGCCAGCAGCTTCAGTCAGGCCTCCTACGAGCAGTACTTC. It translates to CASSFSQASYEQYF.

This chain connects TRBV7-2 to TRBJ1-1; D unclear. Germline V CDR1 and CDR2: SGHTA, FQGNSA. V was shortened by 1 base and J by 0 bases, with 12 bases between the two germline ends. The CDR3 runs to 16 residues. CDR3 DNA: TGTGCCAGCAGCTTAGGTGCTTTTACGGTGAACACTGAAGCTTTCTTT. Its translation is CASSLGAFTVNTEAFF.

This chain joins TRBV19 and TRBJ2-2; TRBD1 aligns across 8 bases. The CDR3 is 17 amino acids. V lost 9 bases, J lost 0 bases, and 12 bases stayed unmatched. Germline V lookup: CDR1 LNHDA, CDR2 SQIVND (reference sequence). CDR3 DNA sequence: TGTGCCAGCCTTGAGGACAGGGTCGCCGCGAACACCGGGGAGCTGTTTTTT. The encoded protein is CASLEDRVAANTGELFF.